This T cell receptor (beta chain) is drawn from a study of CD8 T cells in Susac syndrome. Trimming cost V 1 base and J 2 bases; bases outside gene matches: 1. This CDR3 has 14 residues. Germline CDR1 is DFQATT and CDR2 is SNEGSKA (reference sequence). Random-hexamer reverse transcription was applied to roughly 0.5 to 1 ug RNA. TCRdb re-analysed the immunoSEQ multiplex PCR reads in MiXCR, keeping a single row per CDR3 protein. The data show about 120,000 distinct CDR3 sequences, about 90% seen once. Sequencing of TCR beta drew on CD8+ and CD4+ T cells from blood. The individuals used as controls were healthy donors who had been matched for both age and sex. The TEMRA cells underwent FACS enrichment, while the CD8+ and CD4+ T cells underwent negative isolation.

The sample taken for sequencing was CD8+ T cells from PBMCs. This TCR derives from a human donor in good health. The rearrangement joins TRBV20-1 to TRBJ1-5, with TRBD1 matching 8 bases. In DNA form, the CDR3 reads TGCAGTGCTAGAGTACAGGGGGGCAATCAGCCCCAGCATTTT. As protein: CSARVQGGNQPQHF.